Sequencing of this TCR beta chain was carried out in a study of blood T cell repertoires in COVID-19. Overall study: Sites in the United States, Italy and Spain provided acute and convalescent COVID-19 samples. The cDNA or gDNA used as material had been derived from T cells, B-cell-depleted T cells, or PBMCs.

CDR3 length equals 14 residues. Germline V CDR1 and CDR2: MNHNY, SVGAGI (reference sequence). V was clipped by 5 bases and J by 4 bases; unmatched bases: 5. As processed by the authors: Quantification of nucleated cells was approximated via reference gene primer amplification. Sequencing was performed with immunoSEQ multiplex PCR; in TCRdb, only in-frame clones are kept and a portion is missing. That table furnishes V, J and clone size, whereas the DNA furnished D and trimming. The sample consists of about 34,000 clones, over 75% of them appearing once. The sequencing sample was made of peripheral blood. This sequence was found in an older woman with active COVID-19. The rearrangement uses TRBV6-6 and TRBJ1-2; 9 nucleotides agree with TRBD1. CDR3 region: CASSTTDRGYGYTF. The CDR3, as DNA: TGTGCCAGCAGTACCACGGACAGGGGCTATGGCTACACCTTC.